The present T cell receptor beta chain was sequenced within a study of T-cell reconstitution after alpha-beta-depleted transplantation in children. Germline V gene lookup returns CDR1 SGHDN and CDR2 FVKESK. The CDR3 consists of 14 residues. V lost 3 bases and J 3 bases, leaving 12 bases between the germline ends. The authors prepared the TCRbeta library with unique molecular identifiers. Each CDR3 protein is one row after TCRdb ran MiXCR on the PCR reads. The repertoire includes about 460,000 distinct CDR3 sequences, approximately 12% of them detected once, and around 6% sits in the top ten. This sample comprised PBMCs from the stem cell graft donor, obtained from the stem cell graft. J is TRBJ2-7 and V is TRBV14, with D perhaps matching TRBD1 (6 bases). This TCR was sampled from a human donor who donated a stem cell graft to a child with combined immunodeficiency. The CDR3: CASSHWGRGYEQYF. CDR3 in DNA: TGTGCCAGCAGCCACTGGGGCAGGGGCTACGAGCAGTACTTC.